These 23 T cell receptor beta chains came from one sample sequenced in a study of cytomegalovirus exposure and HLA in healthy donors. Sequenced by immunoSEQ multiplex PCR; TCRdb stores in-frame clones only, minus some. This table holds 150,000 to 200,000 clones, roughly 95% found once. Sequenced sample: PBMCs. These receptors were collected from a woman under 30 in good health and CMV-seronegative.

The chain carries TRBV25-1 and TRBJ1-4; D remains ambiguous. The V end lost 1 base, the J end lost 8 bases, and 14 bases lay between the germline ends. Germline-derived CDR1 and CDR2 are MGHDK and SYGVNS. This CDR3 is built from 15 residues. For the CDR3, the DNA is TGTGCCAGCAGTGAATTAGCCGAAAATGGGGAAAAACTGTTTTTT. It is translated as CASSELAENGEKLFF. The variable domain in full, with the rest retrieved from reference TRBV25-1 and TRBJ1-4, is EADIYQTPRYLVIGTGKKITLECSQTMGHDKMYWYQQDPGMELHLIHYSYGVNSTEKGDLSSESTVSRIRTEHFPLTLESARPSHTSQYLCASSELAENGEKLFFGSGTQLSVL.

The chain carries TRBV9 and TRBJ2-3; perhaps TRBD1 as D (5 bases). Between the trimmed V and J ends, which lost 0 bases and 2 bases, there was a span of 10 bases. CDR3 length: 15 amino acids. CDR1 and CDR2 from the germline V gene are SGDLS and YYNGEE. The DNA for the CDR3 is TGTGCCAGCAGCGTAGAGGGGTGGGTCACAGATACGCAGTATTTT. This gives the protein CASSVEGWVTDTQYF.

The chain is built from TRBV7-9 and TRBJ2-7; weak D call: TRBD1 (6 bases). V was cut by 4 bases and J by 3 bases, with 16 bases left in between. Germline lookup yields CDR1 SEHNR and CDR2 FQNEAQ (reference sequence). The CDR3 is 15 residues long. The CDR3 region has the DNA TGTGCCAGCAGCTCTCGGACAGCGACTAACTACGAGCAGTACTTC. It translates to CASSSRTATNYEQYF.

The rearrangement links TRBV5-4 to TRBJ2-3, with TRBD2 matching over 10 bases. Germline V gives CDR1 SGHNT, CDR2 YYREEE (reference sequence). The trim removed 4 bases at V and 8 bases at J, leaving 22 bases unmatched. The CDR3 has 19 residues. CDR3 DNA: TGTGCCAGCAGCGCCGCAACCCCTCTCAGCGGGGGGGCTTTAGGTACGCAGTATTTT. Amino acids: CASSAATPLSGGALGTQYF.

This clone has just one count. The rearrangement joins TRBV6-6 to TRBJ1-1; D remains unclear. CDR1 is MNHNY, CDR2 SVGAGI, per germline (reference sequence). The CDR3 runs to 11 residues. Between the trimmed V and J ends, which lost 5 bases and 11 bases, there was a span of 12 bases. This CDR3 reads CASSRRSQAFF. Written as DNA, the CDR3 is TGTGCCAGCAGTAGGCGGTCGCAGGCTTTCTTT.

Written as DNA, the CDR3 is TGTGCCAGCAGCCAGGGGACTAGCTCCTACAATGAGCAGTTCTTC. Its protein is CASSQGTSSYNEQFF. The rearrangement uses TRBV9 and TRBJ2-1; 8 bases match TRBD2. The CDR3 contains 15 residues. Germline values: CDR1 SGDLS, CDR2 YYNGEE. Trimming at V came to 4 bases and at J to 0 bases, leaving 3 bases not matched to a gene.

This clone was counted a single time. This chain uses TRBV14 with TRBJ2-7, with D maybe TRBD2 (6 bases). The V end lost 4 bases, the J end lost 3 bases, and 13 bases lay between the germline ends. The CDR3 loop spans 14 amino acids. The germline gives CDR1 SGHDN, CDR2 FVKESK. The CDR3 is CASSLGGSFYEQYF. In DNA form, the CDR3 reads TGTGCCAGCAGCCTTGGGGGGAGTTTCTACGAGCAGTACTTC.

The V and J genes are TRBV5-6 and TRBJ1-6; D call uncertain. CDR1 is SGHDT, CDR2 YYEEEE, per germline. CDR3 size: 12 residues. The ends were cut back, 5 bases at V and 10 bases at J, with 10 bases in the middle. The CDR3 sequence: CASSFDTSPLHF. CDR3 DNA: TGTGCCAGCAGTTTTGACACCTCACCCCTCCACTTT.

The chain links TRBV6-5 to TRBJ1-1; tentatively, D is TRBD1 (5 bases). The germline V gene encodes CDR1 MNHEY and CDR2 SVGAGI. There are 13 residues in the CDR3. Trimming removed 5 bases at V and 4 bases at J, with 11 bases between. CDR3 loop: CASSNLGGTEAFF. Here the CDR3 DNA reads TGTGCCAGCAGTAACCTCGGGGGCACTGAAGCTTTCTTT.

The V gene is TRBV9, the J gene TRBJ2-6; TRBD1 aligns across 7 bases. Germline V gene sequence: CDR1 SGDLS, CDR2 YYNGEE. The ends lost 0 bases at V and 0 bases at J; junction bases unmatched: 6. The CDR3 contains 18 residues. The DNA of the CDR3 is TGTGCCAGCAGCGTAGACCGGGACAGAATCTCTGGGGCCAACGTCCTGACTTTC. Its protein product is CASSVDRDRISGANVLTF.

The gene calls are TRBV5-1 and TRBJ1-2; 9 bases are a match to TRBD1. Losses at the gene ends were 5 bases for V and 5 bases for J; bases not matched to a gene: 4. CDR1 and CDR2 from the germline V gene are SGHRS and YFSETQ. The CDR3 sequence is 13 residues long. As DNA, the CDR3 is TGCGCCAGCAGGAGGGGGACAGGGTATGGCTACACCTTC. Encoded protein: CASRRGTGYGYTF.

The chain has TRBV7-8 and TRBJ2-7; D may be TRBD2 (5 bases). The V and J ends lost 4 bases and 3 bases respectively, with 7 bases between them. In germline, CDR1 is SGHVS, CDR2 FQNEAQ. The CDR3 has 12 residues. This chain's CDR3 is CASSSRDYEQYF. Written as DNA, the CDR3 is TGTGCCAGCAGCTCCCGGGACTACGAGCAGTACTTC.

The chain employs TRBV6-1 and TRBJ2-7; possible D gene TRBD1, 5 bases. There are 14 residues in the CDR3. The germline V and J ends were trimmed by 6 bases and 3 bases, with 15 bases remaining between them. Per the germline V gene, CDR1 is MNHNS and CDR2 is SASEGT. The DNA of the CDR3 is TGTGCCAGCAGCCCCCGGGTGCAGGGCTACGAGCAGTACTTC. Protein product: CASSPRVQGYEQYF.

The chain combines TRBV6-5 with TRBJ2-1, with TRBD1 matching 10 bases. The V and J ends lost 2 bases and 5 bases, in that order; junction bases with no gene match: 3. The CDR3 sequence is 15 residues long. Germline-derived CDR1 and CDR2 are MNHEY and SVGAGI. CDR3 region: CASSYPGTGDNEQFF. For the CDR3, the DNA is TGTGCCAGCAGTTACCCTGGGACAGGGGACAATGAGCAGTTCTTC.

This chain joins TRBV7-9 and TRBJ1-2, with a tentative D call TRBD1 (6 bases). The germline CDR1 and CDR2 sequences are SEHNR and FQNEAQ (reference sequence). V was cut by 1 base and J by 8 bases, with 8 bases left in between. The CDR3 loop spans 12 amino acids. CDR3 region: CASSLGQGGYTF. The DNA for the CDR3 is TGTGCCAGCAGCTTAGGCCAGGGGGGCTACACCTTC.

The V call is TRBV27, the J call TRBJ2-1; D not resolved. Deletions cut 6 bases from V and 6 bases from J, with 9 bases between. Germline V gene lookup returns CDR1 MNHEY and CDR2 SMNVEV (reference sequence). The CDR3 sequence is 12 residues long. The CDR3 DNA sequence: TGTGCCAGCAGATCGACAATCAATGAGCAGTTCTTC. Translation: CASRSTINEQFF.

This clone was seen a handful of times. The chain couples TRBV28 to TRBJ1-3; 8 nucleotides match TRBD1. Germline CDR1 and CDR2: MDHEN and SYDVKM. This CDR3 region has 21 residues. V lost 2 bases, J lost 0 bases, and 18 bases stayed unmatched. The CDR3 bases are TGTGCCAGCAGTTTACGTAAGGGACAGGCAATCATAAAGGGCTCTGGAAACACCATATATTTT. It specifies CASSLRKGQAIIKGSGNTIYF.

The V call is TRBV5-1, the J call TRBJ2-1; no clear D gene. V was pared by 4 bases and J by 0 bases, with 11 bases between. The CDR3 extends over 15 amino acids. Per germline, CDR1 SGHRS and CDR2 YFSETQ. The CDR3 loop is CASSHISDSYNEQFF. For the CDR3, the DNA is TGCGCCAGCAGCCATATTTCAGACTCCTACAATGAGCAGTTCTTC.

The V and J genes are TRBV7-2 and TRBJ2-7; 10 nucleotides match TRBD1. Losses at the gene ends were 4 bases for V and 6 bases for J; bases not matched to a gene: 6. Germline CDR1 SGHTA, CDR2 FQGNSA. The CDR3 extends over 14 amino acids. The CDR3 nucleotides read TGTGCCAGCAGCTCACCCGGGACAGGGGTCGAGCAGTACTTC. Its translation: CASSSPGTGVEQYF.

The V gene is TRBV6-1, the J gene TRBJ2-7, with unresolved D. Germline CDR1 is MNHNS and CDR2 is SASEGT. The germline V and J ends were trimmed by 5 bases and 6 bases, with 8 bases remaining between them. The CDR3 runs 11 residues. The chain's CDR3 is CASSYLSEQYF. The DNA of the CDR3 is TGTGCCAGCAGTTACCTTAGCGAGCAGTACTTC.

J is TRBJ1-6 and V is TRBV6-5, with 11 bases matching TRBD1. The CDR3 contains 15 residues. Per the germline V gene, CDR1 is MNHEY and CDR2 is SVGAGI. J lost 5 bases, V lost 6 bases, and 3 bases had no gene match. The CDR3 DNA reads as TGTGCCAGCAGAGGGGACAGGGGGGATAATTCACCCCTCCACTTT. Translating gives CASRGDRGDNSPLHF.

DNA for the CDR3: TGTGCCAGCAGCTTCTCACTGTCCACCGGGGAGCTGTTTTTT. It translates to CASSFSLSTGELFF. V usage is TRBV5-4 and J usage is TRBJ2-2; D gene uncertain. From germline, CDR1 is SGHNT and CDR2 YYREEE (reference sequence). The ends were cut back, 2 bases at V and 4 bases at J, with 9 bases in the middle. CDR3 size: 14 residues.

A single count supports this clone. This rearrangement joins TRBV7-9 to TRBJ2-3; TRBD2 might be the D (5 bases). Germline assignment: CDR1 SEHNR and CDR2 FQNEAQ (reference sequence). The V and J ends lost 5 bases and 0 bases respectively, with 18 bases between them. This CDR3 has 17 amino acids. CDR3: CASSPPARGVSTDTQYF. The DNA for the CDR3 is TGTGCCAGCAGCCCCCCCGCTCGGGGAGTTAGCACAGATACGCAGTATTTT.